The 19 T cell receptor beta chains listed next were all sequenced from one sample in a study of blood T cell repertoires in COVID-19. The repertoire was sequenced with immunoSEQ multiplex PCR; TCRdb's copy has only in-frame clones and lacks some. In the table there are about 490,000 clones, 75% to 90% of which are singletons. What was sequenced was peripheral blood. Receptors were obtained from a human donor in a cohort sampled during active COVID-19.

The chain employs TRBV28 and TRBJ1-2; D unclear. V was trimmed by 0 bases and J by 4 bases, leaving 6 bases between them. Germline V gene data show CDR1 as MDHEN and CDR2 as SYDVKM. The length of the CDR3 is 13 residues. CDR3 sequence reads: CASSLWESYGYTF. The CDR3 DNA reads as TGTGCCAGCAGTTTATGGGAGAGCTATGGCTACACCTTC.

The chain links TRBV10-3 to TRBJ1-2, with 7 bases aligning to TRBD1. V was clipped by 0 bases and J by 2 bases; unmatched bases: 0. From germline, CDR1 is ENHRY and CDR2 SYGVKD. CDR3 length equals 14 residues. CDR3 sequence: CAISESQGNYGYTF. The CDR3 nucleotides read TGTGCCATCAGTGAGTCACAGGGGAACTATGGCTACACCTTC.

The chain carries TRBV5-1 and TRBJ2-3; 8 nucleotides line up with TRBD2. CDR1 is SGHRS and CDR2 is YFSETQ in the germline V gene. This CDR3 has 15 amino acids. The J segment lost 3 bases and the V segment lost 2 bases, leaving 5 bases of the junction unmatched. In DNA, the CDR3 is TGCGCCAGCAGCTTAAGCGGGAGAGGGACAGATACGCAGTATTTT. It translates to CASSLSGRGTDTQYF.

V and J are TRBV5-4 and TRBJ2-3; possibly TRBD2 for D (6 bases). The CDR3 consists of 16 residues. CDR1 and CDR2 (germline): SGHNT, YYREEE (reference sequence). The V gene lost 3 bases and the J gene lost 2 bases, with 16 bases spanning the gap. Here the CDR3 reads CASSSGTPAPTDTQYF. Written as DNA, the CDR3 is TGTGCCAGCAGCTCTGGGACTCCAGCCCCCACAGATACGCAGTATTTT.

V usage is TRBV20-1 and J usage is TRBJ1-2; 8 nucleotides agree with TRBD1. Looked up from germline, CDR1 is DFQATT and CDR2 is SNEGSKA (reference sequence). The CDR3 length is 9 residues. CDR3 coding DNA: TGCAGGGCCGACAGGGGCGACACCTTC. This gives the protein CRADRGDTF.

The rearrangement uses TRBV28 and TRBJ2-5, with 7 bases fitting TRBD1. CDR1 and CDR2 (germline): MDHEN, SYDVKM. Trimming removed 4 bases from V and 5 bases from J; junction bases left unmatched: 10. The CDR3 totals 15 residues. CDR3 region: CASSSLQGVRETQYF. CDR3 DNA sequence: TGTGCCAGCAGTTCCCTTCAGGGGGTCAGGGAGACCCAGTACTTC.

The chain carries TRBV5-1 and TRBJ2-1; 10 bases align to TRBD2. The germline CDR1 and CDR2 sequences are SGHRS and YFSETQ. Unmatched junction bases numbered 8, after V lost 4 bases and J lost 4 bases. The CDR3 has 16 amino acids. The CDR3 sequence is CASSARTSGGYNEQFF. Written as DNA, the CDR3 is TGCGCCAGCAGCGCCCGGACTAGCGGCGGATACAATGAGCAGTTCTTC.

The CDR3 is CASSQTGTTYNEQFF. For the CDR3, the DNA is TGTGCCAGCAGCCAAACCGGGACTACCTACAATGAGCAGTTCTTC. The V gene is TRBV7-2, the J gene TRBJ2-1, with TRBD2 matching over 7 bases. The CDR3 loop spans 15 amino acids. Germline CDR1 reads SGHTA; CDR2 reads FQGNSA. The V gene end was trimmed by 5 bases and the J gene end by 2 bases; junction bases not matched to a gene: 6.

The chain links TRBV7-9 to TRBJ2-7; a possible D gene is TRBD1 (6 bases). The CDR3 length is 14 residues. V lost 5 bases and J 2 bases, leaving 13 bases between the germline ends. Germline CDR1 reads SEHNR; CDR2 reads FQNEAQ (reference sequence). The CDR3 DNA sequence: TGTGCCAGCAGCCCCCGGGACATAGCCTACGAGCAGTACTTC. It encodes CASSPRDIAYEQYF.

The chain is built from TRBV5-6 and TRBJ2-5, with D tentatively TRBD1 (7 bases). The CDR3 consists of 13 residues. Trimming removed 4 bases at V and 5 bases at J, with 12 bases between. Per the germline V gene, CDR1 is SGHDT and CDR2 is YYEEEE. This CDR3 reads CASSARGAETQYF. In DNA, the CDR3 is TGTGCCAGCAGCGCCAGGGGGGCCGAGACCCAGTACTTC.

The CDR3, as DNA: TGTGCCAGTAGTGCCACCCGACGGGGAGCAACTAATGAAAAACTGTTTTTT. The encoded protein is CASSATRRGATNEKLFF. The rearrangement uses TRBV19 and TRBJ1-4; D unresolved. Trimming took off 5 bases at V and 0 bases at J, with 16 bases between the two ends. The CDR3 has 17 residues. Germline values: CDR1 LNHDA, CDR2 SQIVND (reference sequence).

Only a few counts were recorded for this clone. The chain carries TRBV10-3 and TRBJ2-1; TRBD2 might be the D (6 bases). Germline assignment: CDR1 ENHRY and CDR2 SYGVKD. Trimming took off 3 bases at V and 10 bases at J, with 19 bases between the two ends. The CDR3 sequence is 15 residues long. Here the CDR3 reads CAISETVGASGEQFF. The CDR3 DNA sequence: TGTGCCATCAGTGAAACGGTCGGGGCGAGCGGGGAGCAGTTCTTC.

This sequence joins TRBV4-2 and TRBJ1-5, with D possibly matching TRBD1 (6 bases). The CDR3 is 20 amino acids. Trimming removed 2 bases at V and 1 base at J, with 24 bases between. In germline, CDR1 is LGHNA, CDR2 YNFKEQ. The CDR3 sequence is CASSQPAAFPRGESNQPQHF. The CDR3, as DNA: TGTGCCAGCAGCCAACCTGCTGCCTTCCCCAGGGGAGAGAGCAATCAGCCCCAGCATTTT.

This chain joins TRBV30 and TRBJ1-5, with 8 bases matching TRBD1. This CDR3 has 15 amino acids. V shed 2 bases, J shed 3 bases, and the junction held 6 bases outside the gene matches. In germline, CDR1 is GTSNPN, CDR2 SVGIG (reference sequence). In nucleotides, the CDR3 is TGTGCCTGGAGTACAGGGGGTGCCCTCAATCAGCCCCAGCATTTT. Protein: CAWSTGGALNQPQHF.

This sequence joins TRBV29-1 and TRBJ2-2, with 7 positions matching TRBD1. From germline, CDR1 is SQVTM and CDR2 ANQGSEA. The V gene end was trimmed by 7 bases and the J gene end by 1 base; junction bases not matched to a gene: 6. CDR3 length: 14 amino acids. The CDR3 sequence is CSALAGGNTGELFF. CDR3 nucleotides: TGCAGCGCCTTAGCAGGGGGGAACACCGGGGAGCTGTTTTTT.

This chain connects TRBV4-3 to TRBJ1-4, with 7 bases fitting TRBD1. Germline loops: CDR1 LGHNA, CDR2 YSLEER. The CDR3 has 15 residues. With V trimmed by 4 bases and J by 2 bases, 4 bases remained unmatched. The CDR3 sequence is CASSRGDSTNEKLFF. CDR3 nucleotide sequence: TGCGCCAGCAGCCGTGGGGACAGTACTAATGAAAAACTGTTTTTT.

This clone was seen a handful of times. DNA for the CDR3: TGTGCCAGCAGCCCGCCACCACTCACGAACACTGAAGCTTTCTTT. It encodes CASSPPPLTNTEAFF. V is TRBV3-1 (or the pseudogene TRBV3-2) and J is TRBJ1-1; D gene uncertain. Germline V gene lookup returns CDR1 LGHDT and CDR2 YNNKEL (reference sequence). Trimming left V 4 bases short and J 1 base short, with 13 bases between. This CDR3 has 15 amino acids.

In its sample, this clone was seen a few times. The J gene is TRBJ2-1, the V gene TRBV5-1; 13 nucleotides match TRBD2. Trimming at V came to 7 bases and at J to 7 bases, leaving 5 bases not matched to a gene. CDR1 and CDR2 from the germline V gene are SGHRS and YFSETQ. This CDR3 is 14 amino acids long. The CDR3, as DNA: TGCGCCAGCGAACTAGCGGGAGGGCGAAATGAGCAGTTCTTC. Translation gives CASELAGGRNEQFF.

The chain recombines TRBV9 with TRBJ2-5; D is unresolved. The CDR3 runs to 13 residues. CDR1 and CDR2 from the germline V gene are SGDLS and YYNGEE. V was clipped by 3 bases and J by 4 bases, with 10 bases between them. CDR3 bases: TGTGCCAGCAGCGGCTCTAGAGCAGAGACCCAGTACTTC. Protein sequence: CASSGSRAETQYF. The full variable domain, with the rest looked up from reference TRBV9 and TRBJ2-5, is DSGVTQTPKHLITATGQRVTLRCSPRSGDLSVYWYQQSLDQGLQFLIQYYNGEERAKGNILERFSAQQFPDLHSELNLSSLELGDSALYFCASSGSRAETQYFGPGTRLLVL.